This section outlines one T cell receptor beta chain sequence together with its context. This clone's antigen is unknown. Base qualities are missing; no much larger clone stands one base away. The data were obtained in a study of blood T cell repertoires in COVID-19 (dated by TCRdb to the early 2020s). About the full investigation: The collaborator samples originated in the United States, Italy and Spain and spanned the acute and convalescent phases of COVID-19. Samples were obtained from the ongoing ImmuneRACE study (first 160 participants) and from over 1,000 subjects provided by 6 global collaborators. A freely available public database, intended as a resource for researchers studying the immune response to SARS-CoV-2, is where the repertoires were released. Nearly every sample came with metadata listing a de-identified subject ID, COVID-19 status, age in years and sex. The material from the prospective study consisted of cDNA or gDNA derived from T cells, B-cell-depleted T cells, or PBMCs. Where available, HLA class I and class II types were taken from metadata supplied by the sample provider and were not determined by assay-based typing. The dataset comprised deeply sampled blood TCRbeta repertoires from subjects exposed to, actively infected with, or recovered from COVID-19. Overall study outcomes, separate from this receptor: The amount of clinical and demographic metadata varied by source and participant and was provided uncurated.

Whole blood was collected in K2EDTA tubes by collaborating institutions according to the institutions' own protocols. For TCRbeta analysis, collaborator samples were shipped as frozen whole blood, as isolated PBMCs, or as DNA extracted from either sample type. Spanning cysteine to phenylalanine, the CDR3 consists of 16 amino acids. Left in the record is the CDR3 DNA by itself, 48 bases read in frame from the first base. The immunoSEQ Assay, a bias-controlled multiplex PCR, was used to amplify TCRbeta CDR3 regions from genomic DNA. In the original analysis: Nucleated cell counts per sample were estimated from amplification of reference gene primers within the assay. Sequence reads were collapsed and filtered to measure the absolute abundance of every unique TCRbeta CDR3 rearrangement. For each sample, productive Simpson clonality was calculated as the square root of Simpson's diversity index over productive rearrangements. TCRdb's version of the immuneACCESS table is confined to in-frame rearrangements and falls short of the full clone set. An unresolved V gene accounts for under half of the shortfall where checked; the remainder is of unknown origin. The D gene and trimming were derived from the DNA, and the V and J assignments and clone size from that table. Recorded for this sample are around 140,000 clones; over 75% of them occurred a single time. In total, the top ten clones hold less than 2% of the sample.

The source material was peripheral blood. The TCR was taken from a man between 65 and 80 years old with acute or convalescent COVID-19. The chain was built from TRBV21-1 and TRBJ1-4. TRBV21-1 is tagged as a pseudogene. The CDR3 region reads CASSKRSGFNNEKLFF. The base sequence is TGTGCCAGCAGCAAACGATCGGGATTTAATAATGAAAAACTGTTTTTT.